The next 7 T cell receptor beta chains were all read from a single sample in a study of T cell responses to AZD1222 COVID-19 vaccine. Generated by immunoSEQ multiplex PCR, the TCRdb table keeps only in-frame clones and is missing some. This sample has approximately 60,000 clones, with roughly 70% found just once. The material was peripheral blood, obtained on day 0 of AZD1222 vaccination. Receptors were obtained from an adult in good health.

This chain uses TRBV4-1 with TRBJ2-5, with TRBD2 matching over 9 bases. V was pared by 4 bases and J by 2 bases, with 8 bases of the junction left unmatched. Germline V CDR1 and CDR2: MGHRA, YSYEKL. The CDR3 sequence is 16 residues long. This CDR3 reads CASSPRVAGAQETQYF. CDR3 coding DNA: TGCGCCAGCAGCCCCAGGGTAGCGGGAGCTCAAGAGACCCAGTACTTC.

This clone was seen only once. The chain is built from TRBV18 and TRBJ2-5; D might be TRBD2 (5 bases). The length of the CDR3 is 14 residues. Trimming removed 0 bases at V and 5 bases at J, with 10 bases between. Germline lookup yields CDR1 KGHSH and CDR2 LQKENI. The CDR3 coding sequence is TGTGCCAGCTCACCACCGGCTAGCAGGGAGACCCAGTACTTC. Translating it yields CASSPPASRETQYF.

The chain has TRBV19 and TRBJ2-1, with D uncertain. This CDR3 has 13 residues. V gave up 6 bases and J gave up 5 bases, with 11 bases separating them. Germline V CDR1 and CDR2: LNHDA, SQIVND (reference sequence). The CDR3 protein is CASRGMANNEQFF. The DNA of the CDR3 is TGTGCCAGTAGGGGAATGGCCAACAATGAGCAGTTCTTC.

The chain couples TRBV4-1 to TRBJ2-3, with TRBD2 identical over 9 bases. V lost 2 bases to trimming and J lost 2 bases; unmatched junction nucleotides: 8. CDR3 length: 17 residues. Germline CDR1 MGHRA, CDR2 YSYEKL. The CDR3 is CASSQWPLAGNTDTQYF. CDR3 nucleotides: TGCGCCAGCAGCCAATGGCCTCTAGCGGGGAACACAGATACGCAGTATTTT.

There are a few counts of this clone. This sequence joins TRBV6-2 or TRBV6-3 and TRBJ2-1, with no clear D. The germline V gene has CDR1 MNHEY and CDR2 SVGEGT. The CDR3 extends over 13 amino acids. Between the trimmed V and J ends, which lost 0 bases and 10 bases, there was a span of 10 bases. In nucleotides, the CDR3 is TGTGCCAGCAGTTACTCTGGCGCCGGGGAGCAGTTCTTC. It translates to CASSYSGAGEQFF.

This clone was observed a single time. The J gene is TRBJ1-5, the V gene TRBV24-1, with unresolved D. V was clipped by 10 bases and J by 2 bases, with 8 bases between them. The CDR3 contains 12 residues. Germline V CDR1 and CDR2: KGHDR, SFDVKD. CDR3 in amino acids: CATGSGNQPQHF. CDR3 bases: TGTGCCACTGGGTCGGGCAATCAGCCCCAGCATTTT.

The V call is TRBV7-2, the J call TRBJ2-1; no reliable D call. The CDR3 is made up of 17 amino acids. V gave up 0 bases and J gave up 0 bases, with 12 bases separating them. Per germline, CDR1 SGHTA and CDR2 FQGNSA. The CDR3 nucleotides read TGTGCCAGCAGCTTAGCGGGCCGGCCGGGCTCCTACAATGAGCAGTTCTTC. Translating it yields CASSLAGRPGSYNEQFF.